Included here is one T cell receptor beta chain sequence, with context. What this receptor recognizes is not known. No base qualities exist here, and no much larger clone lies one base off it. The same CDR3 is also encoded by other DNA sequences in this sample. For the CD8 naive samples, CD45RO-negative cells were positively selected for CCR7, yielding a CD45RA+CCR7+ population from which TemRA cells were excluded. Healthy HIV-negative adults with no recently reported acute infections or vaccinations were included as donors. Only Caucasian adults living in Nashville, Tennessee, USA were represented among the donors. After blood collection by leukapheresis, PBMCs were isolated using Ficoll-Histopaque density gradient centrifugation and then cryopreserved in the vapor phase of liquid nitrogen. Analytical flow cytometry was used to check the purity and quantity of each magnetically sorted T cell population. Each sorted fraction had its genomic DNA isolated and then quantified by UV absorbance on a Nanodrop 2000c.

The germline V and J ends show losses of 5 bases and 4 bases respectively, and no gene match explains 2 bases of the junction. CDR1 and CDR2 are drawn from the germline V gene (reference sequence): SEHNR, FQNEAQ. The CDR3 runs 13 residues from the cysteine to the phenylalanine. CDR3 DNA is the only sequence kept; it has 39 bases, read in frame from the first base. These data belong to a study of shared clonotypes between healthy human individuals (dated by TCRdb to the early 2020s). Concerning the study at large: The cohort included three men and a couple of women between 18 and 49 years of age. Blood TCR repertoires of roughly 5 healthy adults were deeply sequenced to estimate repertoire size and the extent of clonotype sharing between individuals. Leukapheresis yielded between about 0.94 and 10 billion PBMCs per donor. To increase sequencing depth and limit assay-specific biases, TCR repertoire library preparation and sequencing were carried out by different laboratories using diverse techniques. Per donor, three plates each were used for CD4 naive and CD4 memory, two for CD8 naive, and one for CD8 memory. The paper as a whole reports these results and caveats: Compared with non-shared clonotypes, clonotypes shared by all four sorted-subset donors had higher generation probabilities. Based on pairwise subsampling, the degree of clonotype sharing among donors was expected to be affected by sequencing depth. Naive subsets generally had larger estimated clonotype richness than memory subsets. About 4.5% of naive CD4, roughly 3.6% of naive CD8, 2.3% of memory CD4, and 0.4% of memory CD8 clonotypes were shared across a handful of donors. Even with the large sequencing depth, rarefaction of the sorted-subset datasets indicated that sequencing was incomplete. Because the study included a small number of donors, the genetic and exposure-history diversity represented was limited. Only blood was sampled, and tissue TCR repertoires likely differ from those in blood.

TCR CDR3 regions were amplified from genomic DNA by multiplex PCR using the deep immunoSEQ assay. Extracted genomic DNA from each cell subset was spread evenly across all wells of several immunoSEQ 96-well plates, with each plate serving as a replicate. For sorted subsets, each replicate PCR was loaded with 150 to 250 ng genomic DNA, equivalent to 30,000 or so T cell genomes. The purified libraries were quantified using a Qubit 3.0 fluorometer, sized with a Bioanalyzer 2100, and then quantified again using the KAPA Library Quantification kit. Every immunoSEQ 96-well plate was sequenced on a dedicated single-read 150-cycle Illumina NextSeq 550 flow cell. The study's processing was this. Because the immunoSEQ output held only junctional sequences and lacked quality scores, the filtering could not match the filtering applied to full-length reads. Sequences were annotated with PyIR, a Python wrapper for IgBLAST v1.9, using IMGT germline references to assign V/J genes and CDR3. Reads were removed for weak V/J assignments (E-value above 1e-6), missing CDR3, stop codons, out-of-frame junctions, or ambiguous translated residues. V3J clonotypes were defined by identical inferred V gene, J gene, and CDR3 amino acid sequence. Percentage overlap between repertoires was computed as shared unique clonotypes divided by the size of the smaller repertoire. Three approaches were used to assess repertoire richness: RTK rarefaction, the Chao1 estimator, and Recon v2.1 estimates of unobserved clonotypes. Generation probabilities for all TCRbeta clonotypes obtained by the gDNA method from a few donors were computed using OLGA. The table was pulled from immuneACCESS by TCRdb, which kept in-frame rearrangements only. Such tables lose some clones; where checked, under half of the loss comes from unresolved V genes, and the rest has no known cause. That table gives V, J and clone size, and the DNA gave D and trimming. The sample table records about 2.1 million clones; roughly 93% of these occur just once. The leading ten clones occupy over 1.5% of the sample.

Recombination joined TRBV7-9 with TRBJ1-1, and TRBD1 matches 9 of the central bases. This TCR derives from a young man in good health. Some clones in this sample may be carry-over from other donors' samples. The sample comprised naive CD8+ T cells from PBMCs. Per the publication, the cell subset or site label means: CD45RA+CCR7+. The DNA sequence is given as TGTGCCAGCAGCCCGGGACAGGGCACTGAAGCTTTCTTT. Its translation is CASSPGQGTEAFF.